This T cell receptor beta chain was profiled in a study of CD8 T cells in ankylosing spondylitis. Study findings and constraints: Ankylosing spondylitis blood seemed to carry a telltale TCR beta motif made of eight highly homologous variants.

Quantitative 5'-RACE with molecular barcodes generated TCR beta libraries. TCRdb itself ran the 5' RACE reads through MiXCR, one entry per CDR3 protein. In the table there are around 280,000 distinct CDR3 sequences, around 19% of which are singletons. There are 15 residues in the CDR3. Trimming removed 0 bases at V and 9 bases at J, with 15 bases between. Germline values: CDR1 KGHSH, CDR2 LQKENI. Points on this clonotype: Antigen: not known.

The sequencing sample was made of blood, either unsorted or a sorted T cell fraction (not recorded which). The sequence was collected from a male donor with ankylosing spondylitis or in good health (not recorded which). This chain uses TRBV18 with TRBJ2-1; D gene ambiguous. The DNA for the CDR3 is TGTGCCAGCTCACCACCCGGCGGAGTAACGAGTGAGCAGTTCTTC. This translates into CASSPPGGVTSEQFF.